The 22 T cell receptor beta chains presented below share a single source sample, sequenced in a study of T cells in Graves' hyperthyroidism and ophthalmopathy (dated 2019 in TCRdb). Libraries were constructed by multiplex PCR. Instrument used: Illumina HiSeq 2000. The TCR beta CDR3 regions were amplified from RNA transcripts. For the first round of RT-PCR on the TCR CDR3, the HTBI primer set was used together with the Qiagen OneStep RT-PCR kit. The public sequencing data were trimmed at Q25 with fastp and processed into clonotypes with MiXCR by TCRdb, which kept only in-frame beta chains. Each CDR3 protein appears once, grouped with its most common genes and DNA. Here the sample has a few hundred thousand distinct CDR3 sequences; roughly 15% occur a single time. Under 25% of the sample is held by the ten biggest clonotypes. Material: blood. These receptors all stem from a woman in her sixties or seventies with Graves' ophthalmopathy.

This clonotype occurred many times. The V call is TRBV3-1, the J call TRBJ1-2; 7 nucleotides align to TRBD1. After removal of 6 bases from V and 5 bases from J, the junction contained 12 bases not matched to a gene. Germline CDR1 and CDR2: LGHDT and YNNKEL (reference sequence). The length of the CDR3 is 15 residues. The CDR3, as DNA: TGTGCCAGCAGAGGGACAGAGCATCCCTCTTATGGCTACACCTTC. Translation gives CASRGTEHPSYGYTF. The complete variable domain, with remaining parts taken from reference TRBV3-1 and TRBJ1-2, reads DTAVSQTPKYLVTQMGNDKSIKCEQNLGHDTMYWYKQDSKKFLKIMFSYNNKELIINETVPNRFSPKSPDKAHLNLHINSLELGDSAVYFCASRGTEHPSYGYTFGSGTRLTVV.

Many counts were recorded for this clonotype. The chain couples TRBV11-2 to TRBJ2-3; 12 bases fit TRBD2. Per germline, CDR1 SGHAT and CDR2 FQNNGV. The V segment lost 1 base and the J segment 6 bases; nucleotides outside the gene matches: 5. There are 16 residues in the CDR3. The CDR3 coding sequence is TGTGCCAGCAGCTTAGGTCTAGCGGGAGGGGGTGATACGCAGTATTTT. Translation: CASSLGLAGGGDTQYF.

This clonotype occurred many times. The gene calls are TRBV11-3 and TRBJ2-1; 9 positions agree with TRBD1. Germline values: CDR1 SGHNT, CDR2 YENEEA. This CDR3 is built from 24 residues. V dropped 3 bases and J dropped 3; count of bases not matched to a gene: 30. CDR3: CASSLAPGQGKWVGSFFVYNEQFF. CDR3 bases: TGTGCCAGCAGCTTGGCACCGGGACAGGGCAAGTGGGTTGGGAGTTTTTTTGTCTACAATGAGCAGTTCTTC.

This clonotype was seen a few times. The gene calls are TRBV27 and TRBJ1-5, with D perhaps TRBD1 (6 bases). Germline V gives CDR1 MNHEY, CDR2 SMNVEV (reference sequence). The ends were cut back, 6 bases at V and 4 bases at J, with 16 bases in the middle. The CDR3 is 15 residues long. CDR3 nucleotide sequence: TGTGCCAGCAGAAAATCGGGACACCCGAATCAGCCCCAGCATTTT. It specifies CASRKSGHPNQPQHF.

This clonotype showed up many times. This chain links TRBV3-1 with TRBJ1-2; D perhaps matches TRBD1 (6 bases). With 6 bases removed from V and 6 bases from J, the gap between germline ends came to 14 bases. Germline-derived CDR1 and CDR2 are LGHDT and YNNKEL (reference sequence). The CDR3 has 13 residues. CDR3 nucleotides: TGTGCCAGCAGTATCGGGGGCGCAGATGGCTACACCTTC. Its translation: CASSIGGADGYTF.

In this sample, this clonotype turned up a few times. The chain couples TRBV5-6 to TRBJ2-7; a weak D match, TRBD2 (5 bases). The germline V gene encodes CDR1 SGHDT and CDR2 YYEEEE. The CDR3 is 16 amino acids. Trimming took off 3 bases at V and 4 bases at J, with 20 bases between the two ends. Here the CDR3 reads CASSSGISSIPYEQYF. The DNA for the CDR3 is TGTGCCAGCAGCTCGGGGATCTCCAGCATACCTTACGAGCAGTACTTC.

This clonotype was detected ten times or more. The chain is built from TRBV28 and TRBJ2-1; D is possibly TRBD1 or TRBD2 (6 bases each). CDR3 length equals 16 residues. With 7 bases removed from V and 0 bases from J, the gap between germline ends came to 16 bases. Germline loops: CDR1 MDHEN, CDR2 SYDVKM. CDR3 coding DNA: TGTGCCAGCAACGTCCTAGGGGGGAGCTCCTACAATGAGCAGTTCTTC. Amino acids: CASNVLGGSSYNEQFF. Combining the CDR3 with reference TRBV28 and TRBJ2-1 gives the whole variable domain DVKVTQSSRYLVKRTGEKVFLECVQDMDHENMFWYRQDPGLGLRLIYFSYDVKMKEKGDIPEGYSVSREKKERFSLILESASTNQTSMYLCASNVLGGSSYNEQFFGPGTRLTVL.

This clonotype was seen repeatedly, ten times or more. DNA for the CDR3: TGCGCCAGCAGCTTGGCCTATGTGACAGGGAACACCGGGGAGCTGTTTTTT. Its translation is CASSLAYVTGNTGELFF. This sequence joins TRBV5-1 and TRBJ2-2, with D perhaps TRBD1 (6 bases). This CDR3 is built from 17 residues. The germline V gene has CDR1 SGHRS and CDR2 YFSETQ. The V and J ends lost 0 bases and 1 base respectively, with 13 bases between them.

This clonotype has only a few counts. V is TRBV9 and J is TRBJ2-1; D might be TRBD2 (5 bases). Germline V gives CDR1 SGDLS, CDR2 YYNGEE. The CDR3 spans 15 residues. V lost 0 bases and J lost 10, with 17 bases in between. CDR3 sequence: CASSVGPEVPGEQFF. For the CDR3, the DNA is TGTGCCAGCAGCGTAGGGCCGGAGGTCCCGGGGGAGCAGTTCTTC. Variable domain in full (rest from reference TRBV9 and TRBJ2-1): DSGVTQTPKHLITATGQRVTLRCSPRSGDLSVYWYQQSLDQGLQFLIQYYNGEERAKGNILERFSAQQFPDLHSELNLSSLELGDSALYFCASSVGPEVPGEQFFGPGTRLTVL.

This clonotype was observed many times. The chain carries TRBV7-2 and TRBJ2-4, with D possibly being TRBD1 (5 bases). Germline V CDR1 and CDR2: SGHTA, FQGNSA. The CDR3 sequence is 16 residues long. The V end was cut by 1 base, the J end by 1 base, with 11 bases between. The CDR3 is CASSLVRVRAKNIQYF. For the CDR3, the DNA is TGTGCCAGCAGCTTAGTCAGGGTGAGGGCCAAAAACATTCAGTACTTC.

The V and J genes are TRBV12-3 or TRBV12-4 and TRBJ2-5; TRBD2 might be the D (5 bases). The CDR3 length is 11 residues. V was pared by 7 bases and J by 4 bases, with 7 bases between. The CDR3 DNA is TGTGCCAGCACCCGGGGAGAGACCCAGTACTTC. Translated, it gives CASTRGETQYF.

This clonotype has only a few counts. J is TRBJ2-2 and V is TRBV20-1; 12 bases align to TRBD2. CDR1 and CDR2 from the germline V gene are DFQATT and SNEGSKA (reference sequence). With 3 bases clipped from V and 4 bases from J, the junction kept 6 bases outside the gene matches. The CDR3 has 16 amino acids. CDR3 region: CSASLAGGPGTGELFF. CDR3 sequence (DNA): TGCAGTGCTAGCCTAGCGGGAGGGCCGGGCACCGGGGAGCTGTTTTTT.

This clonotype was seen more than once but under ten times. The chain carries TRBV12-3 or TRBV12-4 and TRBJ2-1, with 10 bases fitting TRBD2. J gave up 5 bases and V 5 bases, and 6 bases lay outside the gene matches. CDR3 length: 15 residues. CDR3 in DNA: TGTGCCAGCAGTCCGCTAGCGGGAGAGGACAATGAGCAGTTCTTC. This codes for CASSPLAGEDNEQFF.

The chain links TRBV20-1 to TRBJ2-2, with 10 bases aligning to TRBD2. Trimming cost V 1 base and J 7 bases; bases outside gene matches: 12. In germline, CDR1 is DFQATT, CDR2 SNEGSKA (reference sequence). The CDR3 contains 17 residues. As DNA, the CDR3 is TGCAGTGCTAGAGGGGTCTTTAGCGGGAGGACGGACGGGGAGCTGTTTTTT. This sequence encodes CSARGVFSGRTDGELFF.

This clonotype has a count of ten or more. The gene calls are TRBV20-1 and TRBJ2-1; TRBD2 matches 7 bases. Germline values: CDR1 DFQATT, CDR2 SNEGSKA (reference sequence). This CDR3 is 12 amino acids long. J lost 9 bases, V lost 6 bases, and 8 bases had no gene match. The CDR3, as DNA: TGCAGTGCCGGGGAGGGAGGGTCTGAGCAGTTCTTC. Protein product: CSAGEGGSEQFF.

This clonotype was found many times. The V call is TRBV5-1, the J call TRBJ2-1, with TRBD2 matching 7 bases. This CDR3 is built from 15 residues. J was trimmed by 1 base and V by 1 base; bases with no gene match: 2. Germline V lookup: CDR1 SGHRS, CDR2 YFSETQ. The CDR3, as DNA: TGCGCCAGCAGCTTGAAGCGGGATTCCTACAATGAGCAGTTCTTC. Amino acids: CASSLKRDSYNEQFF.

This clonotype came up many times. The CDR3 region is CASSLVRDSSYEQYF. CDR3 bases: TGTGCCAGCAGCTTAGTCCGGGACAGTTCCTACGAGCAGTACTTC. The chain uses TRBV7-8 and TRBJ2-7; 7 bases match TRBD1. With V trimmed by 1 base and J by 1 base, 4 bases remained unmatched. This CDR3 is 15 amino acids long. The germline V gene encodes CDR1 SGHVS and CDR2 FQNEAQ.

This clonotype was counted many times. V is TRBV19 and J is TRBJ1-5; TRBD1 matches 7 bases. CDR3 length: 15 residues. The J segment lost 6 bases and the V segment lost 4 bases, leaving 9 bases of the junction unmatched. In germline, CDR1 is LNHDA, CDR2 SQIVND (reference sequence). CDR3 in amino acids: CASSTTGRHGQPQHF. The CDR3, as DNA: TGTGCCAGTAGTACGACAGGGCGGCATGGTCAGCCCCAGCATTTT.

This clonotype was recorded at least ten times. This chain joins TRBV30 and TRBJ2-7; tentative D call: TRBD2 (6 bases). The CDR3 has 13 residues. Trimming stripped 1 base from V and 2 bases from J, with 9 bases between. Per germline, CDR1 GTSNPN and CDR2 SVGIG (reference sequence). The CDR3 is CAWSGGETYEQYF. The CDR3, as DNA: TGTGCCTGGAGTGGCGGGGAAACCTACGAGCAGTACTTC.

This clonotype was counted ten times or more. This rearrangement joins TRBV4-1 to TRBJ1-1; D uncertain. The CDR3 is made up of 15 amino acids. V was cut by 0 bases and J by 5 bases, with 13 bases left in between. Germline lookup yields CDR1 MGHRA and CDR2 YSYEKL. Written as DNA, the CDR3 is TGCGCCAGCAGCCAAGATTGGGCGGGTTGGACTGAAGCTTTCTTT. Translated, it gives CASSQDWAGWTEAFF.

The V and J genes are TRBV19 and TRBJ2-5; TRBD1 aligns across 8 bases. Losses at the gene ends were 5 bases for V and 2 bases for J; bases not matched to a gene: 7. There are 15 residues in the CDR3. The V gene's germline CDR1 is LNHDA and CDR2 SQIVND (reference sequence). The CDR3 sequence: CASSDGTGPQETQYF. CDR3 coding DNA: TGTGCCAGTAGTGACGGGACAGGCCCTCAAGAGACCCAGTACTTC.

In this sample, this clonotype turned up a few times. The gene calls are TRBV3-1 and TRBJ2-2; 9 nucleotides match TRBD2. CDR3 length: 16 amino acids. V was pared by 4 bases and J by 2 bases, with 5 bases of the junction left unmatched. Germline V gene sequence: CDR1 LGHDT, CDR2 YNNKEL (reference sequence). The DNA for the CDR3 is TGTGCCAGCAGCCGCAGGGGACTAGCAAACACCGGGGAGCTGTTTTTT. Translated, it gives CASSRRGLANTGELFF.